Below are 14 T cell receptor beta chains sequenced from a single sample in a study of metastatic and nonmetastatic thyroid tumors. Thyroid surgery was performed in patients who had received no treatment beforehand. With MiXCR, TCRdb reprocessed the PCR reads. This sample carries about 42,000 clones, about 12% of them seen once, and the ten largest clones take roughly 9%. The sample consisted of blood. The receptors originated from a male donor with papillary thyroid cancer or a benign thyroid nodule (not recorded which). Some clones in this sample may be carry-over from other donors' samples.

This clone came up a few times. The chain links TRBV18 to TRBJ2-3; 7 positions match TRBD2. The germline CDR1 and CDR2 sequences are KGHSH and LQKENI. This CDR3 comprises 15 residues. After removal of 3 bases from V and 3 bases from J, the junction contained 6 bases not matched to a gene. The CDR3 region is CASSPPSGKTDTQYF. DNA for the CDR3: TGTGCCAGCTCACCTCCCAGCGGGAAGACAGATACGCAGTATTTT.

This clone has ten or more counts. This rearrangement joins TRBV7-2 to TRBJ2-1; D possibly corresponds to TRBD1 (5 bases). The CDR3 totals 14 residues. Trimming stripped 3 bases from V and 3 bases from J, with 9 bases between. The germline gives CDR1 SGHTA, CDR2 FQGNSA. The chain's CDR3 is CASSLDTGYNEQFF. Written as DNA, the CDR3 is TGTGCCAGCAGCTTGGATACAGGCTACAATGAGCAGTTCTTC.

This clone was seen at least ten times. The rearrangement links TRBV2 to TRBJ2-2, with 16 positions matching TRBD2. The J segment lost 5 bases and the V segment lost 6 bases, leaving 3 bases of the junction unmatched. The CDR3 contains 16 residues. Germline V lookup: CDR1 SNHLY, CDR2 FYNNEI. CDR3 protein: CASSVGLAGGTGELFF. The DNA for the CDR3 is TGTGCCAGCAGCGTGGGACTAGCGGGAGGGACCGGGGAGCTGTTTTTT.

This clone was recorded a few times. The chain couples TRBV20-1 to TRBJ2-5; D remains ambiguous. The CDR3 length is 12 residues. Germline V gene lookup returns CDR1 DFQATT and CDR2 SNEGSKA (reference sequence). V was pared by 1 base and J by 6 bases, with 9 bases between. The CDR3 sequence: CSARVETQTQYF. CDR3 in DNA: TGCAGTGCTAGAGTCGAGACCCAGACCCAGTACTTC.

This clone was seen many times. The chain combines TRBV7-6 with TRBJ2-1, with 7 bases lining up with TRBD2. V lost 0 bases to trimming and J lost 2 bases; unmatched junction nucleotides: 1. Germline V gene sequence: CDR1 SGHVS, CDR2 FNYEAQ. The CDR3 contains 15 residues. CDR3 amino acids: CASSLAGGAYNEQFF. The CDR3 nucleotides are TGTGCCAGCAGCTTAGCGGGAGGGGCCTACAATGAGCAGTTCTTC. The complete variable domain, with remaining parts taken from reference TRBV7-6 and TRBJ2-1, reads GAGVSQSPRYKVTKRGQDVALRCDPISGHVSLYWYRQALGQGPEFLTYFNYEAQQDKSGLPNDRFSAERPEGSISTLTIQRTEQRDSAMYRCASSLAGGAYNEQFFGPGTRLTVL.

This clone occurred many times. This chain connects TRBV29-1 to TRBJ1-5; D is ambiguous. The CDR3 runs 14 residues. The germline V gene encodes CDR1 SQVTM and CDR2 ANQGSEA. Trimming took off 0 bases at V and 6 bases at J, with 12 bases between the two ends. CDR3 sequence reads: CSVEEGGWCQPQHF. The CDR3 DNA reads TGCAGCGTTGAAGAAGGCGGGTGGTGTCAGCCCCAGCATTTT.

This clone was detected only a few times. The rearrangement joins TRBV7-2 to TRBJ2-7; D unclear. The V and J ends lost 2 bases and 7 bases respectively, with 9 bases between them. This CDR3 is built from 12 residues. Germline V gene lookup returns CDR1 SGHTA and CDR2 FQGNSA. As DNA, the CDR3 is TGTGCCAGCAGCTTACACCCACGAGAGCAGTACTTC. Its translation: CASSLHPREQYF.

This clone is judged medium-sized. CDR3 coding DNA: TGTGCCAGCAGCCTACGACAGGGTCTCGACTACACCTTC. This sequence encodes CASSLRQGLDYTF. J is TRBJ1-2 and V is TRBV6-1, with TRBD1 identical over 7 bases. The CDR3 has 13 amino acids. From germline, CDR1 is MNHNS and CDR2 SASEGT. J gave up 10 bases and V 6 bases, and 11 bases lay outside the gene matches.

This clone occurred many times. The rearrangement joins TRBV3-1 to TRBJ2-5; 8 bases are a match to TRBD1. The CDR3 runs to 14 residues. CDR1 and CDR2 from the germline V gene are LGHDT and YNNKEL (reference sequence). Trimming removed 5 bases from V and 4 bases from J; junction bases left unmatched: 6. CDR3 coding DNA: TGTGCCAGCAGCGCCACAGGGGGAGGAGAGACCCAGTACTTC. Encoded protein: CASSATGGGETQYF.

This clone was picked up a small number of times. This rearrangement joins TRBV28 to TRBJ2-7; TRBD1 matches 7 bases. V lost 5 bases to trimming and J lost 4 bases; unmatched junction nucleotides: 8. This CDR3 is 14 amino acids long. The germline V gene encodes CDR1 MDHEN and CDR2 SYDVKM. This CDR3 is CASSTTGVLYEQYF. Here the CDR3 DNA reads TGTGCCAGCAGTACAACAGGGGTTTTATACGAGCAGTACTTC. Full variable domain (missing parts from reference TRBV28 and TRBJ2-7): DVKVTQSSRYLVKRTGEKVFLECVQDMDHENMFWYRQDPGLGLRLIYFSYDVKMKEKGDIPEGYSVSREKKERFSLILESASTNQTSMYLCASSTTGVLYEQYFGPGTRLTVT.

This clone was observed at least ten times. The chain couples TRBV28 to TRBJ1-1; no clear D. Germline CDR1 is MDHEN and CDR2 is SYDVKM. CDR3 length equals 13 residues. V lost 6 bases and J lost 5, with 13 bases in between. CDR3 in amino acids: CASRVPGGTEAFF. The CDR3 DNA reads as TGTGCCAGCAGAGTCCCCGGAGGGACTGAAGCTTTCTTT.

The chain links TRBV10-2 to TRBJ1-5; 9 bases are a match to TRBD1. Germline CDR1 and CDR2: WSHSY and SAAADI. The junction had 10 bases not matched to a gene; V was cut back by 5 bases and J by 11 bases. CDR3 size: 14 residues. The CDR3 nucleotides read TGCGCCAGCAGTCTTGACAGGGGGACCCAGACCCAGCATTTT. Its translation: CASSLDRGTQTQHF.

This clone was recorded at least ten times. A much larger clone sits a single nucleotide away, making a read error possible. CDR3: CASSQRERRVYGYAF. In DNA form, the CDR3 reads TGTGCCAGCAGTCAACGCGAACGGAGGGTCTATGGCTACGCCTTC. The chain couples TRBV6-1 to TRBJ1-2; D is unresolved. Per germline, CDR1 MNHNS and CDR2 SASEGT. The length of the CDR3 is 15 residues.

This clone was seen repeatedly, ten times or more. In nucleotides, the CDR3 is TGTGCCAGCAGTCAAGGGGGCGCGAGAGCAGATACGCAGTATTTT. Residues: CASSQGGARADTQYF. This sequence joins TRBV27 and TRBJ2-3; TRBD1 agrees at 7 bases. Unmatched junction bases numbered 9, after V lost 5 bases and J lost 4 bases. Germline values: CDR1 MNHEY, CDR2 SMNVEV (reference sequence). There are 15 residues in the CDR3.